The table lists the clone carrying this TCR beta chain with a count of one. Its target is not known. This specimen belongs to a study of OX40 agonist ivuxolimab in advanced cancers. Study context: Patients received ivuxolimab, an intravenous treatment, every 2 weeks at 0.01 to 10 mg/kg. Checkpoint inhibitors had been given previously to roughly 40% of patients.

The CDR3 totals 16 residues. Germline trimming cut 2 bases from V and 6 bases from J; bases unmatched to any gene: 13. CDR1 is SGHNT, CDR2 YYREEE, per germline (reference sequence). Findings of the study overall: Fewer expanded clones were found on average in CD4+ than in CD8+ T cells.

The method was immunoSEQ multiplex PCR; TCRdb's version includes in-frame clones alone and lacks a portion of them. The data hold under 45,000 clones, with 70% to 80% observed a single time. Here the sequenced sample was CD4+ or CD8+ T cells sorted from blood, taken in a trial of the OX40 agonist ivuxolimab. The rearrangement links TRBV5-4 to TRBJ1-2, with 7 nucleotides matching TRBD1. The clonotype originates from an adult with an advanced solid tumor such as melanoma, head and neck, liver or kidney cancer. The CDR3 sequence: CASSFLSLGGIDGYTF. CDR3 coding DNA: TGTGCCAGCAGCTTCTTGAGTCTAGGGGGCATAGATGGCTACACCTTC.